This T cell receptor beta chain derives from a study of monozygotic twins with cystic fibrosis. Study-level results: Monozygotic CF twins shared more identical nucleotide clonotypes than unrelated patients. No link emerged between shared CDR3 counts and age, concordance or severity.

The V end lost 0 bases, the J end lost 5 bases, and 14 bases lay between the germline ends. The CDR3 extends over 16 amino acids. Looked up from germline, CDR1 is LGHNA and CDR2 is YSLEER. For this clone: No antigen is known for it.

Repertoires were generated with immunoSEQ multiplex PCR, while TCRdb's copy carries only in-frame clones and drops some. This sample carries 34,000 or so clones, 80% to 95% of them seen once, and the ten largest clones take 0.8% to 1%. Specimen: blood. V usage is TRBV4-3 and J usage is TRBJ2-1; D remains ambiguous. The sequence came from a girl aged 2 to 9 with cystic fibrosis. CDR3 residues: CASSQERLYNNNEQFF. The CDR3 DNA reads TGCGCCAGCAGCCAAGAGCGGCTCTACAATAACAATGAGCAGTTCTTC.